The next 20 T cell receptor beta chains were all read from a single sample in a study of blood T cell repertoires in COVID-19. The protocol was immunoSEQ multiplex PCR, while the TCRdb copy is restricted to in-frame clones and leaves out a portion. Here the sample spans roughly 220,000 clones, 88% being singletons. Sequenced material: PBMCs or T cells enriched from blood (not recorded which). These receptors all stem from a woman aged 25 to 39 who had recovered from COVID-19.

The rearrangement uses TRBV25-1 and TRBJ2-5; maybe TRBD2 (6 bases). The CDR3 sequence is 16 residues long. Germline CDR1 reads MGHDK; CDR2 reads SYGVNS. Trimming took off 3 bases at V and 2 bases at J, with 16 bases between the two ends. Here the CDR3 DNA reads TGTGCCAGCAGTGACCCCGGGGTAGCGGCTCAAGAGACCCAGTACTTC. Protein product: CASSDPGVAAQETQYF.

J is TRBJ1-1 and V is TRBV7-9; D is possibly TRBD1 (5 bases). V was clipped by 3 bases and J by 5 bases, with 13 bases between them. The CDR3 consists of 14 residues. Per germline, CDR1 SEHNR and CDR2 FQNEAQ (reference sequence). This CDR3 is CASSFREGRTEAFF. In DNA form, the CDR3 reads TGTGCCAGCAGCTTCAGGGAGGGGAGAACTGAAGCTTTCTTT.

This chain connects TRBV4-1 to TRBJ2-7, with TRBD1 matching 10 bases. The germline V gene has CDR1 MGHRA and CDR2 YSYEKL. There are 17 residues in the CDR3. V lost 2 bases and J lost 6; bases outside the gene matches: 13. DNA of the CDR3: TGCGCCAGCAGCCAACCCAACCAACACCGGACAGGGGGCGAGCAGTACTTC. Translation: CASSQPNQHRTGGEQYF.

The chain employs TRBV4-3 and TRBJ1-4; 7 nucleotides line up with TRBD1. Trimming cost V 4 bases and J 0 bases; bases outside gene matches: 8. CDR1 and CDR2 from the germline V gene are LGHNA and YSLEER. This CDR3 has 17 residues. CDR3: CASSPDGTAATNEKLFF. The DNA for the CDR3 is TGCGCCAGCAGCCCCGATGGGACAGCCGCAACTAATGAAAAACTGTTTTTT.

This clone was counted only a few times. The chain couples TRBV7-2 to TRBJ1-2, with 8 bases aligning to TRBD1. The germline V gene has CDR1 SGHTA and CDR2 FQGNSA. This CDR3 has 14 residues. J was trimmed by 5 bases and V by 7 bases; bases with no gene match: 9. In nucleotides, the CDR3 is TGTGCCAGCATTCTAACAGGGGGGAGTTATGGCTACACCTTC. As protein: CASILTGGSYGYTF.

The chain couples TRBV10-2 to TRBJ2-7; D remains ambiguous. CDR1 and CDR2 (germline): WSHSY, SAAADI. V lost 5 bases and J lost 2, with 10 bases in between. CDR3 length: 13 amino acids. The CDR3 DNA sequence: TGCGCCAGCAGTTATACAGAAGCCTACGAGCAGTACTTC. Amino acid sequence: CASSYTEAYEQYF.

In its sample, this clone was seen once. The chain couples TRBV2 to TRBJ2-1, with 8 bases matching TRBD2. Germline CDR1 and CDR2: SNHLY and FYNNEI. V shed 7 bases and J 6 bases; nucleotides not matched to a gene: 8. The CDR3 extends over 14 amino acids. As DNA, the CDR3 is TGTGCCAGCACCAAGGAACTAGCGGTCAATGAGCAGTTCTTC. Translated: CASTKELAVNEQFF.

In nucleotides, the CDR3 is TGTGCCAGTAGTTGGGGACAGGACCTTGAAGCTTTCTTT. Residues: CASSWGQDLEAFF. The chain is built from TRBV19 and TRBJ1-1, with 8 bases that match TRBD1. Germline V lookup: CDR1 LNHDA, CDR2 SQIVND (reference sequence). J gave up 7 bases and V 5 bases, and 6 bases lay outside the gene matches. CDR3 length: 13 residues.

The V call is TRBV7-8, the J call TRBJ1-2; tentative D call: TRBD1 (6 bases). The CDR3 totals 14 residues. Per germline, CDR1 SGHVS and CDR2 FQNEAQ. Deletions cut 5 bases from V and 2 bases from J, with 12 bases between. The CDR3, as DNA: TGTGCCAGCAGCGACCGGACAGCCAACTATGGCTACACCTTC. This gives the protein CASSDRTANYGYTF.

This clone is a singleton in its sample. The chain uses TRBV7-3 and TRBJ2-1, with 10 positions matching TRBD1. Germline CDR1 is SGHTA and CDR2 is FQGTGA. This CDR3 spans 15 amino acids. Trimming took 5 bases from V and 5 from J; bases not matched to a gene: 6. CDR3 residues: CASSQGQGSHNEQFF. CDR3 nucleotides: TGTGCCAGCAGCCAGGGACAGGGGAGTCACAATGAGCAGTTCTTC.

This chain links TRBV18 with TRBJ1-4, with TRBD1 matching over 7 bases. Trimming removed 0 bases from V and 0 bases from J; junction bases left unmatched: 1. The CDR3 is 16 residues long. Germline values: CDR1 KGHSH, CDR2 LQKENI. The CDR3 region is CASSPPGTATNEKLFF. The CDR3 coding sequence is TGTGCCAGCTCACCACCAGGGACAGCAACTAATGAAAAACTGTTTTTT.

This clone appeared a few times. The V and J genes are TRBV25-1 and TRBJ2-1, with 11 bases lining up with TRBD2. The CDR3 totals 16 residues. V trimming: 3 bases; J trimming: 4 bases; junction bases outside the gene matches: 5. Germline loops: CDR1 MGHDK, CDR2 SYGVNS. The DNA for the CDR3 is TGTGCCAGCAGTGACCCCCCTAGCGGGGGGTACAATGAGCAGTTCTTC. Amino acid sequence: CASSDPPSGGYNEQFF.

This chain links TRBV10-3 with TRBJ1-5; D possibly corresponds to TRBD1 (5 bases). With 6 bases removed from V and 3 bases from J, the gap between germline ends came to 12 bases. CDR3 size: 14 residues. From germline, CDR1 is ENHRY and CDR2 SYGVKD. The CDR3 loop is CAISNGGDNQPQHF. CDR3 coding DNA: TGTGCCATCAGCAACGGGGGAGACAATCAGCCCCAGCATTTT.

The chain has TRBV7-8 and TRBJ1-2; 7 nucleotides agree with TRBD1. After removal of 0 bases from V and 8 bases from J, the junction contained 12 bases not matched to a gene. The V gene's germline CDR1 is SGHVS and CDR2 FQNEAQ. The CDR3 has 16 residues. The CDR3 DNA is TGTGCCAGCAGCTTAGCGCAACTCACAGGGGCTCGCGGCTACACCTTC. It yields the protein CASSLAQLTGARGYTF.

The chain recombines TRBV6-5 with TRBJ2-1; 8 bases fit TRBD2. Germline loops: CDR1 MNHEY, CDR2 SVGAGI. V was pared by 7 bases and J by 8 bases, with 10 bases of the junction left unmatched. The CDR3 has 14 residues. The CDR3 nucleotides are TGTGCCAGCACGGAGCGGGGGAAGGGGGATGAGCAGTTCTTC. Its protein is CASTERGKGDEQFF.

Only one count was recorded for this clone. CDR3 bases: TGTGCCAGCAGCTTGGATCCGGGGGGCTGGGAGACCCAGTACTTC. It translates to CASSLDPGGWETQYF. This chain joins TRBV5-4 and TRBJ2-5; tentative D call: TRBD2 (7 bases). Trimming took 0 bases from V and 5 from J, leaving 14 bases between them. There are 15 residues in the CDR3. The V gene's germline CDR1 is SGHNT and CDR2 YYREEE (reference sequence).

This chain connects TRBV27 to TRBJ1-2, with 12 bases aligning to TRBD1. V gave up 7 bases and J gave up 4 bases; unmatched junction bases: 10. The CDR3 runs to 16 residues. Germline V CDR1 and CDR2: MNHEY, SMNVEV (reference sequence). The CDR3 DNA reads as TGTGCCAGCAATCCTACCGGGACAGGGGGCAGCTATGGCTACACCTTC. Its protein product is CASNPTGTGGSYGYTF.

The chain joins TRBV29-1 to TRBJ1-2; tentatively, D is TRBD1 (6 bases). V lost 0 bases, J lost 6 bases, and 20 bases lay in between. From germline, CDR1 is SQVTM and CDR2 ANQGSEA. The length of the CDR3 is 16 residues. This CDR3 reads CSVEDSGQTRYDGYTF. The DNA for the CDR3 is TGCAGCGTTGAAGATTCGGGACAAACGCGATACGATGGCTACACCTTC. The full variable domain, with the rest looked up from reference TRBV29-1 and TRBJ1-2, is SAVISQKPSRDICQRGTSLTIQCQVDSQVTMMFWYRQQPGQSLTLIATANQGSEATYESGFVIDKFPISRPNLTFSTLTVSNMSPEDSSIYLCSVEDSGQTRYDGYTFGSGTRLTVV.

V is TRBV6-5 and J is TRBJ2-1, with 7 bases matching TRBD1. The ends lost 6 bases at V and 1 base at J; junction bases unmatched: 6. The CDR3 extends over 15 amino acids. Germline V lookup: CDR1 MNHEY, CDR2 SVGAGI. CDR3 region: CASSRGQVSYNEQFF. CDR3 nucleotide sequence: TGTGCCAGCAGCCGCGGACAGGTTTCCTACAATGAGCAGTTCTTC.

The chain recombines TRBV9 with TRBJ1-3; 7 bases map to TRBD1. The CDR3 consists of 16 residues. The germline V gene has CDR1 SGDLS and CDR2 YYNGEE. With V trimmed by 0 bases and J by 4 bases, 7 bases remained unmatched. CDR3 in amino acids: CASSVDTGVAGNTIYF. The CDR3, as DNA: TGTGCCAGCAGCGTAGATACAGGGGTTGCCGGAAACACCATATATTTT.